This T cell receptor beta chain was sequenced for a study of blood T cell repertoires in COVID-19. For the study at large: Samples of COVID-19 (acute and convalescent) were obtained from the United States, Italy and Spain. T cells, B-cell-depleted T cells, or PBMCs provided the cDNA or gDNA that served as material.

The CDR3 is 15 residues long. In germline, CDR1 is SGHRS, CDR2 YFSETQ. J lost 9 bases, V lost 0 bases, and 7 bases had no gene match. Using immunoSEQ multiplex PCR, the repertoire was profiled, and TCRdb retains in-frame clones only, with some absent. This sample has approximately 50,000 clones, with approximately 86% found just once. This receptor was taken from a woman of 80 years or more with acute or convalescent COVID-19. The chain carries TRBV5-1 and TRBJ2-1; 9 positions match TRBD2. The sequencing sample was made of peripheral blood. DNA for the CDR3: TGCGCCAGCAGCTTGGATATTAGCGGGGGACTTGAGCAGTTCTTC. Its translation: CASSLDISGGLEQFF.